These 19 T cell receptor beta chains originate from one sample sequenced in a study of blood T cell repertoires in COVID-19. The repertoire was sequenced with immunoSEQ multiplex PCR; TCRdb's copy has only in-frame clones and lacks some. Of around 94,000 clones in the sample, about 85% were seen once. Material for sequencing was peripheral blood. The receptors stem from a man aged 45 to 65 with active COVID-19.

The chain is built from TRBV11-2 and TRBJ2-3, with 9 nucleotides matching TRBD2. This CDR3 contains 16 residues. The junction had 8 bases not matched to a gene; V was cut back by 5 bases and J by 2 bases. In germline, CDR1 is SGHAT, CDR2 FQNNGV. CDR3 protein: CASSPYSGRNTDTQYF. CDR3 DNA sequence: TGTGCCAGCAGCCCCTATAGCGGGAGAAACACAGATACGCAGTATTTT. The full variable domain, its missing parts supplied by reference TRBV11-2 and TRBJ2-3, is EAGVAQSPRYKIIEKRQSVAFWCNPISGHATLYWYQQILGQGPKLLIQFQNNGVVDDSQLPKDRFSAERLKGVDSTLKIQPAKLEDSAVYLCASSPYSGRNTDTQYFGPGTRLTVL.

The rearrangement joins TRBV6-5 to TRBJ1-1; D uncertain. CDR3 length equals 13 residues. The V gene's germline CDR1 is MNHEY and CDR2 SVGAGI. The V end was cut by 6 bases, the J end by 0 bases, with 8 bases between. CDR3 sequence reads: CASRRLLNTEAFF. DNA for the CDR3: TGTGCCAGCAGGCGACTCTTGAACACTGAAGCTTTCTTT.

The chain couples TRBV29-1 to TRBJ2-2, with a weak D call TRBD1 (6 bases). Germline V lookup: CDR1 SQVTM, CDR2 ANQGSEA. V was cut by 7 bases and J by 4 bases, with 16 bases left in between. The CDR3 sequence is 14 residues long. This CDR3 is CSASRDTSTGELFF. In nucleotides, the CDR3 is TGCAGCGCCTCCCGGGACACCTCCACCGGGGAGCTGTTTTTT.

DNA for the CDR3: TGTGCCAGCAGTTCCCTCGGGGGAAGGACCCTCCACTTT. Translation gives CASSSLGGRTLHF. The V and J genes are TRBV6-2 or TRBV6-3 and TRBJ1-6, with D tentatively TRBD1 (5 bases). Trimming took 4 bases from V and 14 from J, leaving 15 bases between them. CDR3 length equals 13 residues. The germline CDR1 and CDR2 sequences are MNHEY and SVGEGT.

The genes are TRBV2 and TRBJ1-2; 10 bases map to TRBD1. Germline lookup yields CDR1 SNHLY and CDR2 FYNNEI. The V gene end was trimmed by 3 bases and the J gene end by 8 bases; junction bases not matched to a gene: 9. The CDR3 loop spans 15 amino acids. In nucleotides, the CDR3 is TGTGCCAGCAGTGACCTTGGACAGGGGGAAAGGGGCTACACCTTC. Its protein product is CASSDLGQGERGYTF.

The CDR3 region is CASSMGQSYEQYF. CDR3 nucleotides: TGTGCCAGCAGTATGGGACAGTCCTACGAGCAGTACTTC. V usage is TRBV2 and J usage is TRBJ2-7; 7 bases line up with TRBD1. The V gene's germline CDR1 is SNHLY and CDR2 FYNNEI. The V and J ends lost 5 bases and 1 base, in that order; junction bases with no gene match: 2. The CDR3 covers 13 residues.

The chain combines TRBV7-8 with TRBJ1-5; a weak D match, TRBD1 (6 bases). The CDR3 has 14 amino acids. Trimming took 6 bases from V and 9 from J, leaving 18 bases between them. In germline, CDR1 is SGHVS, CDR2 FQNEAQ. The CDR3 is CASREGDVYGPQHF. The CDR3 nucleotides are TGTGCCAGCAGAGAGGGGGACGTCTACGGGCCCCAGCATTTT. Combining the CDR3 with reference TRBV7-8 and TRBJ1-5 gives the whole variable domain GAGVSQSPRYKVAKRGQDVALRCDPISGHVSLFWYQQALGQGPEFLTYFQNEAQLDKSGLPSDRFFAERPEGSVSTLKIQRTQQEDSAVYLCASREGDVYGPQHFGDGTRLSIL.

The rearrangement uses TRBV4-3 and TRBJ1-2; the D gene is possibly TRBD1 (5 bases). Germline CDR1 is LGHNA and CDR2 is YSLEER. The CDR3 has 15 amino acids. The V and J ends lost 1 base and 5 bases respectively, with 14 bases between them. The CDR3 DNA reads as TGCGCCAGCAGCCAAGCCAGGGCAAGTTGGTATGGCTACACCTTC. Translated, it gives CASSQARASWYGYTF.

This chain connects TRBV6-5 to TRBJ1-2; the D is unclear. Trimming removed 4 bases from V and 2 bases from J, with 8 bases in between. Germline CDR1 is MNHEY and CDR2 is SVGAGI. The CDR3 runs 13 residues. The chain's CDR3 is CASSSGHNYGYTF. CDR3 coding DNA: TGTGCCAGCAGTTCTGGGCACAACTATGGCTACACCTTC.

In its sample, this clone was seen once. The chain uses TRBV7-8 and TRBJ1-6, with D perhaps matching TRBD1 (6 bases). V was clipped by 6 bases and J by 7 bases, with 13 bases between them. This CDR3 contains 14 residues. The germline gives CDR1 SGHVS, CDR2 FQNEAQ. CDR3 bases: TGTGCCAGCAGTTCTCAGGGGAGCAATTCACCCCTCCACTTT. This sequence encodes CASSSQGSNSPLHF.

V is TRBV4-1 and J is TRBJ2-6; possibly TRBD2 for D (5 bases). V was clipped by 4 bases and J by 0 bases, with 16 bases between them. Germline V lookup: CDR1 MGHRA, CDR2 YSYEKL. The CDR3 length is 18 residues. In nucleotides, the CDR3 is TGCGCCAGCAGCCCCGGACGAGCGGCTGGCTCTGGGGCCAACGTCCTGACTTTC. Protein product: CASSPGRAAGSGANVLTF.

The chain is built from TRBV3-1 (or the pseudogene TRBV3-2) and TRBJ2-6; 7 nucleotides line up with TRBD1. Trimming at V came to 4 bases and at J to 1 base, leaving 10 bases not matched to a gene. CDR3 length equals 18 residues. Germline V gives CDR1 LGHDT, CDR2 YNNKEL (reference sequence). Here the CDR3 reads CASSRDRDSLSGANVLTF. The DNA of the CDR3 is TGTGCCAGCAGCCGCGACCGGGACAGTCTTTCTGGGGCCAACGTCCTGACTTTC.

This chain uses TRBV6-4 with TRBJ1-6, with a tentative D call TRBD1 (6 bases). Germline V gene data show CDR1 as MRHNA and CDR2 as SNTAGT. The V gene lost 5 bases and the J gene lost 10 bases, with 15 bases spanning the gap. The CDR3 has 14 amino acids. The chain's CDR3 is CASSSTGRDSPLHF. Written as DNA, the CDR3 is TGTGCCAGCAGTTCCACAGGGAGGGACTCACCCCTCCACTTT.

The chain uses TRBV5-6 and TRBJ2-5; 9 nucleotides match TRBD1. V was pared by 3 bases and J by 4 bases, with 7 bases of the junction left unmatched. This CDR3 spans 15 amino acids. Germline lookup yields CDR1 SGHDT and CDR2 YYEEEE. The CDR3 nucleotides read TGTGCCAGCAGCTCAGGACAGGGGCGAGGAGAGACCCAGTACTTC. Its protein is CASSSGQGRGETQYF.

This clone was detected once. The V gene is TRBV29-1, the J gene TRBJ1-1, with D unclear. The CDR3 has 12 amino acids. V lost 7 bases and J lost 6, with 15 bases in between. Germline CDR1 is SQVTM and CDR2 is ANQGSEA. The DNA of the CDR3 is TGCAGCGCCACTGTGGGGAGGGCTGAAGCTTTCTTT. Its translation: CSATVGRAEAFF.

The chain carries TRBV10-3 and TRBJ2-3, with 11 bases identical to TRBD2. CDR1 and CDR2 (germline): ENHRY, SYGVKD. The CDR3 spans 16 residues. V gave up 3 bases and J gave up 1 base; unmatched junction bases: 3. The CDR3 loop reads CAISDGTSGRTDTQYF. The CDR3 DNA follows: TGTGCCATCAGTGACGGGACTAGCGGACGCACAGATACGCAGTATTTT.

The J gene is TRBJ1-4, the V gene TRBV7-9; no reliable D call. V was cut by 2 bases and J by 4 bases, with 5 bases left in between. This CDR3 has 13 residues. From germline, CDR1 is SEHNR and CDR2 FQNEAQ (reference sequence). The CDR3 loop is CASSLLINEKLFF. CDR3 nucleotides: TGTGCCAGCAGCTTACTTATTAATGAAAAACTGTTTTTT.

This clone is medium-sized within its sample. The chain carries TRBV4-1 and TRBJ1-2, with 10 bases fitting TRBD1. With V trimmed by 3 bases and J by 4 bases, 2 bases remained unmatched. CDR1 is MGHRA, CDR2 YSYEKL, per germline. The CDR3 has 14 residues. For the CDR3, the DNA is TGCGCCAGCAGCCAGGGACAGGGGTCCTATGGCTACACCTTC. It encodes CASSQGQGSYGYTF.

The chain has TRBV6-5 and TRBJ2-5, with D possibly TRBD2 on 6 matching bases. V was cut by 2 bases and J by 5 bases, with 9 bases left in between. The CDR3 length is 13 residues. CDR1 is MNHEY and CDR2 is SVGAGI in the germline V gene. As DNA, the CDR3 is TGTGCCAGCAGTTACGGGGAGGTGGAGACCCAGTACTTC. Protein sequence: CASSYGEVETQYF.